Listed below are T cell receptor beta chains from one sample, sequenced in a study of blood T cells in healthy people across ages. MiXCR, run by TCRdb on the 5' RACE reads, gives a single entry per CDR3 protein. The table has about 640,000 distinct CDR3 sequences, 25% to 30% seen once. The sequencing input was blood. Source of these receptors: a woman of 80 years or more in good health. Each CDR3 is given with its conserved first and last residue. The order of the fields is J gene, D gene, clone size, V gene, CDR3 DNA, CDR3 protein. D genes are given only for firm matches. Clone size is stated in some rows and not others, as once, few, many or a class when expanded.

J: TRBJ2-7
D: .
size: .
V: TRBV4-1
DNA: TGCGCCAGCAGCCAAGATTCCAGGGCTACCTACGAGCAGTACTTC
CDR3: CASSQDSRATYEQYF

J: TRBJ2-1
D: .
size: .
V: TRBV10-3
DNA: TGTGCCATCAGTGAGGTACAGGGAAATGAGCAGTTCTTC
CDR3: CAISEVQGNEQFF

J: TRBJ2-2
D: .
size: .
V: TRBV6-5
DNA: TGTGCCAGCAGTTATCTTGTCTTGGGCAGCGCCGGGGAGCTGTTTTTT
CDR3: CASSYLVLGSAGELFF

J: TRBJ2-1
D: TRBD2
size: many
V: TRBV9
DNA: TGTGCCAGCAGCCCACTAGCGTTGAGCTCCTACAATGAGCAGTTCTTC
CDR3: CASSPLALSSYNEQFF

J: TRBJ2-5
D: .
size: many
V: TRBV9
DNA: TGTGCCAGCAGCCCACGGCAAGGATACCAAGAGACCCAGTACTTC
CDR3: CASSPRQGYQETQYF

J: TRBJ1-4
D: TRBD1
size: few
V: TRBV5-1
DNA: TGCGCCAGCAGCTTAACTCAGGGGGCGAGTGAAAAACTGTTTTTT
CDR3: CASSLTQGASEKLFF

J: TRBJ1-4
D: .
size: many
V: TRBV27
DNA: TGTGCCAGCAGTTTATCTCCGTGGACTAATGAAAAACTGTTTTTT
CDR3: CASSLSPWTNEKLFF

J: TRBJ2-1
D: TRBD2
size: once
V: TRBV6-6
DNA: TGTGCCAGCAGGCTAGCGGACAATGAGCAGTTCTTC
CDR3: CASRLADNEQFF

J: TRBJ2-3
D: TRBD2
size: .
V: TRBV5-1
DNA: TGCGCCATCAGCTTGGGGGGGGAGATCACAGATACGCAGTATTTT
CDR3: CAISLGGEITDTQYF

J: TRBJ2-5
D: .
size: .
V: TRBV28
DNA: TGTGCCAGCAGTTTGGATATGACGCAGGCGACCCAGTACTTC
CDR3: CASSLDMTQATQYF

J: TRBJ2-7
D: .
size: many
V: TRBV19
DNA: TGTGCCAGTAGCCGACAGGAAACCTCCTACGAGCAGTACTTC
CDR3: CASSRQETSYEQYF

J: TRBJ1-1
D: .
size: many
V: TRBV6-1
DNA: TGTGCCAGCAGGGACGCTTGGAACACTGAAGCTTTCTTT
CDR3: CASRDAWNTEAFF

J: TRBJ1-4
D: .
size: few
V: TRBV6-5
DNA: TGTGCCAGCAGTTACGGCCATAATGGAGGTGAAAAACTGTTTTTT
CDR3: CASSYGHNGGEKLFF

J: TRBJ1-6
D: TRBD1
size: few
V: TRBV5-1
DNA: TGCGCCAGCAGCCTAGACGGACAGGGGGATTCACCCCTCCACTTT
CDR3: CASSLDGQGDSPLHF

J: TRBJ2-7
D: TRBD2
size: .
V: TRBV20-1
DNA: TGCAGTGCTCGGACTAGGACCTACGAGCAGTACTTC
CDR3: CSARTRTYEQYF

J: TRBJ2-1
D: .
size: many
V: TRBV2
DNA: TGTGCCAGCATGTTAATCGAAAATGAGCAGTTCTTC
CDR3: CASMLIENEQFF

J: TRBJ2-4
D: TRBD2
size: many
V: TRBV20-1
DNA: TGCAGTGCTAGAATGCCTGGGGGGAGGGCAGCCAAAAACATTCAGTACTTC
CDR3: CSARMPGGRAAKNIQYF

J: TRBJ1-6
D: TRBD1
size: .
V: TRBV12-3/TRBV12-4
DNA: TGTGCCAGCAGTTTAGGCGGGGGACAGGGTAATTCACCCCTCCACTTT
CDR3: CASSLGGGQGNSPLHF

J: TRBJ2-1
D: TRBD2
size: .
V: TRBV20-1
DNA: TGCAGTGCTAGAGGGGCGCGGGGGGTTTACAATGAGCAGTTCTTC
CDR3: CSARGARGVYNEQFF

J: TRBJ1-1
D: .
size: .
V: TRBV12-3/TRBV12-4
DNA: TGTGCGACCCACGGAGGACCCCTAAAAGCTTTCTTT
CDR3: CATHGGPLKAFF

J: TRBJ1-5
D: .
size: many
V: TRBV6-2/TRBV6-3
DNA: TGTGCCAGCAGGACCCAACTCTTCAATCAGCCCCAGCATTTT
CDR3: CASRTQLFNQPQHF

J: TRBJ1-2
D: TRBD1
size: many
V: TRBV10-3
DNA: TGTGCCATCAGGGGGACAGGGGGCGCAAACTATGGCTACACCTTC
CDR3: CAIRGTGGANYGYTF

J: TRBJ1-1
D: .
size: many
V: TRBV6-6
DNA: TGTGCCAGCAGTTACTTGGGTGGAAACACTGAAGCTTTCTTT
CDR3: CASSYLGGNTEAFF

J: TRBJ2-1
D: TRBD2
size: once
V: TRBV13
DNA: TGTGCCAGCAGCCAGACGGGGGGTCATTCCAATGAGCAGTTCTTC
CDR3: CASSQTGGHSNEQFF

J: TRBJ2-5
D: .
size: .
V: TRBV7-8
DNA: TGTGCCAGCAGCTTAGTAAGAACTTTCCAAGAGACCCAGTACTTC
CDR3: CASSLVRTFQETQYF

J: TRBJ2-1
D: .
size: .
V: TRBV20-1
DNA: TGCAGTGCGATTCCCAGGGGTATTGAGCAGTTCTTC
CDR3: CSAIPRGIEQFF

J: TRBJ2-1
D: .
size: .
V: TRBV20-1
DNA: TGCAGTGCCCTTAGAGATGGTATTAATGAGCAGTTCTTC
CDR3: CSALRDGINEQFF

J: TRBJ2-7
D: .
size: medium-sized
V: TRBV20-1
DNA: TGCAGTGCTAGGGCCCCGCGGGGATTCGAGCAGTACTTC
CDR3: CSARAPRGFEQYF

J: TRBJ1-2
D: .
size: many
V: TRBV29-1
DNA: TGCAGCGTTTCCCCGGGGGGGAACTATGGCTACACCTTC
CDR3: CSVSPGGNYGYTF

J: TRBJ1-1
D: .
size: few
V: TRBV30
DNA: TGTGCCTGGAAGTCAGGGAGGGATACTGAAGCTTTCTTT
CDR3: CAWKSGRDTEAFF

J: TRBJ2-3
D: .
size: many
V: TRBV20-1
DNA: TGCAGTGCTACCGCTAGGAGGGCAAGGGAAACAGATACGCAGTATTTT
CDR3: CSATARRARETDTQYF

J: TRBJ2-5
D: .
size: many
V: TRBV30
DNA: TGTGCCTGGAGTGTGTTGGACAGACAAGAGACCCAGTACTTC
CDR3: CAWSVLDRQETQYF

J: TRBJ2-5
D: TRBD2
size: .
V: TRBV5-1
DNA: TGCGCCAGCAGCTTGGTGGCTAGCGGGGGGCACAATGAGCAGTACTTC
CDR3: CASSLVASGGHNEQYF

J: TRBJ1-1
D: .
size: many
V: TRBV7-2
DNA: TGTGCCAGCAGCTTAGCGGGTAGGGGGAACACTGAAGCTTTCTTT
CDR3: CASSLAGRGNTEAFF

J: TRBJ2-1
D: TRBD1
size: .
V: TRBV5-1
DNA: TGCGCCAGCAGCTGGGGACAGCACAGTAAGCAGTTCTTC
CDR3: CASSWGQHSKQFF

J: TRBJ2-5
D: TRBD2
size: .
V: TRBV23-1
DNA: TGCGCCAGCAGACCCTGGGACTATCTCTCCTACAATGAGCAGTACTTC
CDR3: CASRPWDYLSYNEQYF

J: TRBJ2-3
D: .
size: many
V: TRBV7-2
DNA: TGTGCCAGCAGCTTAGCGGGGGGGCCAGCAGATACGCAGTATTTT
CDR3: CASSLAGGPADTQYF

J: TRBJ1-1
D: .
size: many
V: TRBV11-2
DNA: TGTGCCAGCACCAGACAAACGAACACTGAAGCTTTCTTT
CDR3: CASTRQTNTEAFF

J: TRBJ1-1
D: TRBD1
size: .
V: TRBV18
DNA: TGTGCCAGCTCACTGGACAGGGGTGGAGCTTTCTTT
CDR3: CASSLDRGGAFF

J: TRBJ1-1
D: .
size: many
V: TRBV15
DNA: TGTGCCACCAGCAGAATGACAGCGAACACTGAAGCTTTCTTT
CDR3: CATSRMTANTEAFF

J: TRBJ2-1
D: .
size: many
V: TRBV5-1
DNA: TGCGCCAGCAGCTTGGTCGAAAGCTCCTACAATGAGCAGTTCTTC
CDR3: CASSLVESSYNEQFF

J: TRBJ2-7
D: .
size: many
V: TRBV6-2/TRBV6-3
DNA: TGTGCCAGCACCCCCTCAACGGGACTCGACTCCTACGAGCAGTACTTC
CDR3: CASTPSTGLDSYEQYF

J: TRBJ2-1
D: TRBD1
size: .
V: TRBV13
DNA: TGTGCCAGCAGCTGGCTCCGGGACAGGTTTAACACTGAGCAGTTCTTC
CDR3: CASSWLRDRFNTEQFF

J: TRBJ2-7
D: .
size: .
V: TRBV20-1
DNA: TGCAGTGCTAGCCCTCGATCGACAGGCTCCCTCGAGCAGTACTTC
CDR3: CSASPRSTGSLEQYF

J: TRBJ1-1
D: .
size: many
V: TRBV7-2
DNA: TGTGCCAGCAGCTTCGACACTGAAGCTTTCTTT
CDR3: CASSFDTEAFF

J: TRBJ1-1
D: TRBD1
size: few
V: TRBV27
DNA: TGTGCCAGCAGGGAGGACAGGTCTGCAGGTGAAGCTTTCTTT
CDR3: CASREDRSAGEAFF

J: TRBJ2-1
D: .
size: many
V: TRBV29-1
DNA: TGCAGCGTTGAAGAACTCGTCGGGGGGCAGTTCTTC
CDR3: CSVEELVGGQFF

J: TRBJ1-1
D: TRBD1
size: many
V: TRBV4-1
DNA: TGCGCCAGCAGCCAATCTGGCACAGGGGTGAACACTGAAGCTTTCTTT
CDR3: CASSQSGTGVNTEAFF

J: TRBJ2-1
D: TRBD2
size: many
V: TRBV10-3
DNA: TGTGCCACCGGCGGCCAGCGGGGGGGAGACAATGAGCAGTTCTTC
CDR3: CATGGQRGGDNEQFF

J: TRBJ1-5
D: TRBD1
size: .
V: TRBV15
DNA: TGTGCCACCAGCCCTGGACAGGGTTCATCAGGATATCAGCCCCAGCATTTT
CDR3: CATSPGQGSSGYQPQHF

J: TRBJ1-2
D: .
size: many
V: TRBV7-9
DNA: TGTGCCAGCACAACTTACCGGGGGATCTATGGCTACACCTTC
CDR3: CASTTYRGIYGYTF

J: TRBJ1-6
D: .
size: .
V: TRBV7-8
DNA: TGTGCCAGCAGCTCTACCGGGGTGGGAAGGGCCTCCTATAATTCACCCCTCCACTTT
CDR3: CASSSTGVGRASYNSPLHF

J: TRBJ1-1
D: .
size: few
V: TRBV6-2/TRBV6-3
DNA: TGTGCCAGCAGTTTTCAGGACGGGTTTGAAGCTTTCTTT
CDR3: CASSFQDGFEAFF

J: TRBJ1-2
D: .
size: many
V: TRBV3-1
DNA: TGTGCCAGCAGCCTGCTTGGGGATGGCTACACCTTC
CDR3: CASSLLGDGYTF

J: TRBJ2-7
D: TRBD1
size: .
V: TRBV20-1
DNA: TGCAGTGCTAGAGCGAAGGCCAGGGGGCACGAGCAGTACTTC
CDR3: CSARAKARGHEQYF

J: TRBJ1-2
D: TRBD1
size: many
V: TRBV20-1
DNA: TGCAGTGCTAGAGGCGATTACAGGGGGACTAACTATGGCTACACCTTC
CDR3: CSARGDYRGTNYGYTF

J: TRBJ2-2
D: TRBD1
size: many
V: TRBV29-1
DNA: TGCAGCGTTGGACAGGGGGCAACCGGGGAGCTGTTTTTT
CDR3: CSVGQGATGELFF

J: TRBJ2-3
D: TRBD2
size: .
V: TRBV7-9
DNA: TGTGCCAGCAGCTTAGTCCCTAGCGGGGCGTTCACAGATACGCAGTATTTT
CDR3: CASSLVPSGAFTDTQYF

J: TRBJ2-6
D: .
size: .
V: TRBV18
DNA: TGTGCCAGCTCACTCACCTCCCAAGGCACAGGTACTGGGGCCAACGTCCTGACTTTC
CDR3: CASSLTSQGTGTGANVLTF